This T cell receptor (beta chain) was recovered during a study of T cells expressing NK-cell markers. Study overall: The eight sequenced donors comprised seven who were HCMV-seropositive and one who was seronegative. General study points: NKG2C+ dominant clonotype frequencies in 5 or 6 donors were roughly 1.0-7.5% of CD8+ T cells. There were a handful of donors in whom these clonotypes also led the CD3+CD56-NKG2C+ fraction.

Making the TCR beta cDNA relied on 5'RACE template switching with UMIs. TCRdb reworked the 5' RACE reads into one entry per CDR3 protein, no DNA. The sample yields roughly 150,000 distinct CDR3 sequences, of which the top ten take up 20% to 25%. CDR3 length equals 15 residues. From germline, CDR1 is SEHNR and CDR2 FQNEAQ (reference sequence). For this clonotype: Its antigen is as yet unknown.

This chain uses TRBV7-9 with TRBJ1-2; TCRdb's D call, TRBD1, is unchecked because there is no DNA. The sequenced sample was blood T cells: a sorted CD56 or NKG2C T cell subset, CD4+ or CD8+ T cells, or bulk PBMC T cells (not recorded which). The receptor's source is a man aged 18-69 years in good health. The CDR3 loop is CASSSTGGAGYGYTF.